The rows below give T cell receptor beta chains drawn from one sample of a study of post-analysis software for immune sequencing data. TCRdb called the PCR reads again in MiXCR, with one record for every CDR3 protein. The sample carries hundreds of thousands of distinct CDR3 sequences, approximately 59% recorded once. The sequencing sample was made of blood. The receptors originated from a girl aged 2 to 9 with multiple sclerosis. The CDR3 runs from the conserved cysteine through the conserved F or W. Each record gives: V gene, J gene, CDR3 protein.

TRBV6-2/TRBV6-3	TRBJ2-7	CASSYSGETSYEQYF
TRBV12-3/TRBV12-4	TRBJ1-5	CASSFLTGDQPQHF
TRBV4-1	TRBJ1-5	CASSQDDRYNQPQHF
TRBV25-1	TRBJ2-1	CASSGTSGSSEQFF
TRBV5-6	TRBJ1-2	CASSLGSLFNYGYTF
TRBV5-1	TRBJ2-7	CASSHGGGEPYEQYF
TRBV12-3/TRBV12-4	TRBJ2-5	CASSITDRHQYF
TRBV5-1	TRBJ2-7	CASSKGTSGYYEQYF
TRBV6-5	TRBJ2-3	CASSYSLGTDTQYF
TRBV6-2/TRBV6-3	TRBJ2-1	CASSYSIPGAEQFF
TRBV20-1	TRBJ2-3	CSATLLAGGLVDTQYF
TRBV29-1	TRBJ2-7	CSAAHGYEQYF
TRBV7-3	TRBJ2-5	CASLRGGAQETQYF
TRBV28	TRBJ1-5	CASSLDQPQHF
TRBV6-1	TRBJ2-3	CASSEARDSTDTQYF
TRBV12-3/TRBV12-4	TRBJ1-6	CASSTSGQGLSPPHF